The T cell receptor beta chain described here comes from a study of blood T cells in healthy people across ages (dated by TCRdb to 2014 to 2015). Broadly, across the study: In model experiments, roughly one uniquely barcoded TCR beta cDNA molecule per two T cells was captured by template switching. Age-related changes in TCR beta repertoire diversity were measured in the study by deep sequencing normalized with unique cDNA molecular identifiers. Donors were grouped into four age groups: young (average approximately 15 years), middle-aged (around 39), aged (62) and long-lived (around 82). To avoid experimental bias, donors of different ages were spread randomly across the sequencing lanes. Two additional independent replicas of 1 million unique cDNA reads from the same blood draw were analyzed for two donors (one aged 18 to 29 and one aged 80 or older). General findings and caveats noted by the study authors: Observed TCR beta diversity per million T cells fell roughly linearly with age, and a significant reduction was already apparent by age around 40. Estimates of total diversity based on one million sequenced T cells were regarded as lower bounds and as underestimates. Compared with the aged group, more naive CD4+ T cells, fewer expanded clones and increased TCR diversity were shown by the long-lived group, suggesting age selection. The CMV infection status of donors was not known, potentially confounding age-related changes in expanded clonotypes. A strong correlation was found between observed TCR beta diversity and the percentage of naive T cells measured by flow cytometry. Bulk unsorted PBMC profiling prevented conclusive comparison of naive and antigen-experienced compartments.

Systemically healthy Caucasian individuals from Russia, 35 to 50 in total and aged roughly 6 to 100 years, were included as donors. Approximately 9.7 milliliters of peripheral blood were drawn from each donor into EDTA-treated Vacutainer tubes. Ficoll-Paque density-gradient centrifugation was used to isolate PBMCs, with at least 7 million per sample. Total RNA, at least 6 micrograms per sample, was extracted from PBMCs with Trizol reagent. The percentages of naive CD45RAhigh/CD27high T cells were determined by flow cytometry on a PBMC aliquot from every donor. Libraries came from 5' RACE. Sequencing took place on an Illumina HiSeq 2500. A second PCR of roughly 7 to 11 cycles was performed with a sample-barcoded 5' primer and a J-beta primer mix. Each TCR beta cDNA molecule received a unique molecular identifier from a template-switch 5' adaptor carrying 12 random nucleotides. At least 2.5 million CDR3-containing paired-end reads were obtained from each sample. First-strand cDNA synthesis was performed from all RNA using the Mint cDNA synthesis kit, with priming by a TRBC-specific oligonucleotide. Following uracil-DNA glycosylase treatment, all cDNA underwent a first 18-cycle PCR with the universal primers M1SS and BC2_uni_R. The study's processing was this. Normalization of each sample was performed by random selection of 1 million high-quality reads, each carrying a distinct molecular identifier. Instead of being binned into consensus sequences, reads that shared molecular identifiers were thrown out. MiTCR, run with a Q25 quality threshold and the strictest error-elimination algorithm, handled CDR3 identification, clonotype clustering and error correction. A nonparametric unseen species model with Euler transformation was used to estimate a lower bound on total TCR beta diversity. The raw public reads went through TCRdb reprocessing: fastp at Q25, MiXCR clone calling, in-frame beta chains kept. Under each unique CDR3 protein, matching rows form one entry showing the most common genes and DNA. TCRdb, not the authors, supplied the V and J calls. For this sample the table gives hundreds of thousands of distinct CDR3 sequences, of which roughly 34% were detected only once. Roughly 13% of the sample comes from the top ten.

CDR1 MNHEY and CDR2 SVGEGT are derived from the germline V gene. The CDR3 measures 17 amino acids from cysteine to phenylalanine. The sequence is cut down to CDR3 DNA, 51 bases in frame from base 1. Points on this clonotype: The target of this receptor is not known. No base quality values were provided; no much bigger clone lies one nucleotide off.

Sequencing used blood. The receptor chain draws on TRBV6-2 or TRBV6-3 and TRBJ2-5; the D gene cannot be named for sure. Near its end, the DNA agrees better with TRBJ2-7, so the J call may be wrong. The sequence was collected from a young man in good health. The CDR3 sequence is CASSVEPNSVHSYEQYF. The DNA is as follows: TGTGCCAGCAGCGTGGAGCCTAATTCAGTACACTCCTACGAGCAGTACTTC.